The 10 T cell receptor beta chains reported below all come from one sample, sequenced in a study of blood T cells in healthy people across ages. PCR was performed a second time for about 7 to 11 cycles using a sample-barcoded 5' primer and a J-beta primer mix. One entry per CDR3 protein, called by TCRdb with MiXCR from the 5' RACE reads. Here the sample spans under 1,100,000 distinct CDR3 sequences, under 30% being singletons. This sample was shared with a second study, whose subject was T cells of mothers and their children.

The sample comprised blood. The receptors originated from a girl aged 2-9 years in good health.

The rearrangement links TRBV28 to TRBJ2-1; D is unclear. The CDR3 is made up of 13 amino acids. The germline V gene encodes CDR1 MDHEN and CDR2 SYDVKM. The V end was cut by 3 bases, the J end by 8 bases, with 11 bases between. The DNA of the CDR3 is TGTGCCAGCAGTTTTTCTAGGCCGGATGAGCAGTTCTTC. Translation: CASSFSRPDEQFF.

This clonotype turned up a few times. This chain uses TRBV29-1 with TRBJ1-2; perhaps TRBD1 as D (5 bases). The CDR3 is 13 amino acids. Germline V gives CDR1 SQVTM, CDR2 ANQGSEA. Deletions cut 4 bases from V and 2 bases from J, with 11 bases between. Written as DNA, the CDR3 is TGCAGCGTTGGGCCCCGGGACAACTATGGCTACACCTTC. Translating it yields CSVGPRDNYGYTF.

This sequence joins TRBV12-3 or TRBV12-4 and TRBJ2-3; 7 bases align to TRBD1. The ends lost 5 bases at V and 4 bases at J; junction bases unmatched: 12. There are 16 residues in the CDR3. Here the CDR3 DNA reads TGTGCCAGCAGTCGACGGGACAGTCAAGTATCAGATACGCAGTATTTT. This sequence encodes CASSRRDSQVSDTQYF.

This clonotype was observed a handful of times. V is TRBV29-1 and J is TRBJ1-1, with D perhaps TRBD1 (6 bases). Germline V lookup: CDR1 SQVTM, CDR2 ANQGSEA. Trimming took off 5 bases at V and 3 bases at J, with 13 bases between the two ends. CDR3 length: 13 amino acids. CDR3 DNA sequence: TGCAGCGTTTGCCCCCCAGGGGACACTGAAGCTTTCTTT. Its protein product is CSVCPPGDTEAFF.

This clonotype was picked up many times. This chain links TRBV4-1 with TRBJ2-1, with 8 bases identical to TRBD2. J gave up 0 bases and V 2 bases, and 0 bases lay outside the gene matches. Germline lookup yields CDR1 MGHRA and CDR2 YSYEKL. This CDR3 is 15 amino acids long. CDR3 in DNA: TGCGCCAGCAGCCAAAGCGGGAGCTCCTACAATGAGCAGTTCTTC. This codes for CASSQSGSSYNEQFF.

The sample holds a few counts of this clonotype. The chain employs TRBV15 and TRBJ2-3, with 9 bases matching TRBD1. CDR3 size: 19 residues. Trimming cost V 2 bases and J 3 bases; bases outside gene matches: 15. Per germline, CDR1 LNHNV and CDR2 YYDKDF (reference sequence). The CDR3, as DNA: TGTGCCACCAGCAGATCCTTTGTCTCGGACAGGGGTCTTACAGATACGCAGTATTTT. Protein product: CATSRSFVSDRGLTDTQYF.

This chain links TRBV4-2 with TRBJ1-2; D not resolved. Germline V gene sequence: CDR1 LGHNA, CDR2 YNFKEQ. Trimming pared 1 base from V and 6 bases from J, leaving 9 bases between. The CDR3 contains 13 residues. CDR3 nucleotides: TGTGCCAGCAGCCAAGGGGCAGCAAATGGCTACACCTTC. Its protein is CASSQGAANGYTF.

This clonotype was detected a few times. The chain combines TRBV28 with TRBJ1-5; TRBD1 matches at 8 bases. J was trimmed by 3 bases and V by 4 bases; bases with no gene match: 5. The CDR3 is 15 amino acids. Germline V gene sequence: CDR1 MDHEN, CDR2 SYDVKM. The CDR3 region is CASSSQGAINQPQHF. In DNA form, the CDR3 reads TGTGCCAGCAGTTCTCAGGGGGCAATCAATCAGCCCCAGCATTTT.

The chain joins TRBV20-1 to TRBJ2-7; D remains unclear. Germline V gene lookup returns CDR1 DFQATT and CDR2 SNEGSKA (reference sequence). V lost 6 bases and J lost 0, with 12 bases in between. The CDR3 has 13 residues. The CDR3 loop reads CSALVRASYEQYF. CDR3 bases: TGCAGTGCCCTAGTAAGGGCCTCCTACGAGCAGTACTTC.

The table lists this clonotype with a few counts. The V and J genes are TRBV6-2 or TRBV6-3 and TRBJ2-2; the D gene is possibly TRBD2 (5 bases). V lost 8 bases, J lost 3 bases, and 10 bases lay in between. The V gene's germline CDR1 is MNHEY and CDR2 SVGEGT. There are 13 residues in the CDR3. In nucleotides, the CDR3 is TGTGCCAGCGGAGCGGATTACACCGGGGAGCTGTTTTTT. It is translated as CASGADYTGELFF.